Listed here are 15 T cell receptor beta chains from one sample, sequenced in a study of vaccination effects on CD4 cells after COVID-19. Antigens of these TCRs are unknown. Repertoires were generated with immunoSEQ multiplex PCR, while TCRdb's copy carries only in-frame clones and drops some. The sample lists roughly 67,000 clones, over 70% occurring once. Viral peptide pools were used in the ViraFEST assay to expand antigen-specific CD4+ T cells, and sequencing came afterward. Upon completion of approximately ten days in culture, CD4+ T cells were isolated. Testing of the vaccine recipients showed negative nucleocapsid antibodies and no prior SARS-CoV-2 infection. The sequencing used CD4+ T cells from PBMCs cultured with SARS-CoV-2 spike peptides, collected before COVID-19 vaccination. Receptor source: a human donor who received a COVID-19 vaccine.

The rearrangement uses TRBV6-4 and TRBJ2-2; 11 bases line up with TRBD1. The length of the CDR3 is 18 residues. V lost 1 base to trimming and J lost 0 bases; unmatched junction nucleotides: 4. The V gene's germline CDR1 is MRHNA and CDR2 SNTAGT. CDR3 nucleotide sequence: TGTGCCAGCAGTGACTTTGGACAGGGGGCGTCGAACACCGGGGAGCTGTTTTTT. It yields the protein CASSDFGQGASNTGELFF.

The chain couples TRBV5-1 to TRBJ1-4; D remains ambiguous. Germline values: CDR1 SGHRS, CDR2 YFSETQ. The length of the CDR3 is 14 residues. Trimming removed 1 base from V and 7 bases from J, with 11 bases in between. CDR3 nucleotides: TGCGCCAGCAGCTTGCTTTCCAGCGGTGAAAAACTGTTTTTT. Protein: CASSLLSSGEKLFF.

The chain uses TRBV19 and TRBJ1-5; D may be TRBD1 (5 bases). CDR3 size: 13 residues. Germline assignment: CDR1 LNHDA and CDR2 SQIVND (reference sequence). V lost 6 bases, J lost 9 bases, and 15 bases lay in between. The CDR3 DNA sequence: TGTGCCAGTAGACTTACAGGACAATCGCCCCAGCATTTT. Protein: CASRLTGQSPQHF.

The rearrangement links TRBV29-1 to TRBJ2-3, with D perhaps TRBD1 or TRBD2 (7 bases each). This CDR3 has 14 amino acids. Trimming took off 6 bases at V and 4 bases at J, with 17 bases between the two ends. Germline CDR1 and CDR2: SQVTM and ANQGSEA. The CDR3 DNA reads TGCAGCGTGATTCAGGGGGGGGGCCCAGATACGCAGTATTTT. This sequence encodes CSVIQGGGPDTQYF.

This sequence joins TRBV9 and TRBJ2-7; D could derive from TRBD1 or TRBD2 (6 bases each). This CDR3 contains 17 residues. V dropped 0 bases and J dropped 4 bases, with 20 bases sitting between them. Germline V gene sequence: CDR1 SGDLS, CDR2 YYNGEE. The CDR3 DNA is TGTGCCAGCAGCGTAGTATGGGGTAGGGGGGCGGAGTACGAGCAGTACGTC. Translating it yields CASSVVWGRGAEYEQYV.

CDR3 sequence (DNA): TGCGCCAGCAGCTTGACTAGCGGGGGGCAAGAGACCCAGTACTTC. Translation: CASSLTSGGQETQYF. The chain combines TRBV5-1 with TRBJ2-5; 12 bases line up with TRBD2. V shed 1 base, J shed 2 bases, and the junction held 0 bases outside the gene matches. Per the germline V gene, CDR1 is SGHRS and CDR2 is YFSETQ. The CDR3 extends over 15 amino acids.

The V gene is TRBV7-2, the J gene TRBJ2-1, with D perhaps TRBD2 (6 bases). The germline V gene has CDR1 SGHTA and CDR2 FQGNSA. CDR3 length: 16 amino acids. Deletions cut 4 bases from V and 7 bases from J, with 20 bases between. CDR3 sequence: CASSSNRDSPRNEQFF. Written as DNA, the CDR3 is TGTGCCAGCAGCTCCAACCGGGACTCCCCTCGGAATGAGCAGTTCTTC.

The rearrangement links TRBV6-2 or TRBV6-3 to TRBJ2-6; the D gene is possibly TRBD1 (6 bases). V dropped 2 bases and J dropped 0 bases, with 11 bases sitting between them. The CDR3 extends over 17 amino acids. In germline, CDR1 is MNHEY, CDR2 SVGEGT. CDR3 in amino acids: CASSYGGRYSGANVLTF. The DNA of the CDR3 is TGTGCCAGCAGTTACGGGGGCCGGTACTCTGGGGCCAACGTCCTGACTTTC.

V gene TRBV24-1 combines with J gene TRBJ2-1; D not resolved. The CDR3 is 12 amino acids. Germline lookup yields CDR1 KGHDR and CDR2 SFDVKD. V lost 4 bases to trimming and J lost 8 bases, with 8 bases between them. The CDR3 protein is CATSDSWDEQFF. The CDR3 bases are TGTGCCACCAGTGACTCGTGGGATGAGCAGTTCTTC.

V and J are TRBV18 and TRBJ1-4; D is unresolved. The V gene lost 8 bases and the J gene lost 2 bases, with 18 bases spanning the gap. Germline assignment: CDR1 KGHSH and CDR2 LQKENI. The CDR3 consists of 16 residues. The CDR3, as DNA: TGTGCCAGCCGGGCCCCCACCAGGTCTACTAATGAAAAACTGTTTTTT. Translation gives CASRAPTRSTNEKLFF.

This chain uses TRBV2 with TRBJ2-3; D is undetermined. The CDR3 runs 13 residues. The germline gives CDR1 SNHLY, CDR2 FYNNEI. Between the trimmed V and J ends, which lost 3 bases and 2 bases, there was a span of 6 bases. The CDR3 DNA is TGTGCCAGCAGTGACGGCAACACAGATACGCAGTATTTT. Translated, it gives CASSDGNTDTQYF.

This clone was counted a single time. J is TRBJ1-1 and V is TRBV5-1; D remains ambiguous. Trimming left V 4 bases short and J 2 bases short, with 12 bases between. The germline V gene has CDR1 SGHRS and CDR2 YFSETQ. The CDR3 consists of 14 residues. The CDR3 loop is CASSGGPDNTEAFF. DNA of the CDR3: TGCGCCAGCAGCGGCGGCCCCGACAACACTGAAGCTTTCTTT.

In this sample, this clone turned up a few times. J is TRBJ1-2 and V is TRBV5-4; D possibly corresponds to TRBD1 (5 bases). Trimming left V 4 bases short and J 4 bases short, with 11 bases between. The CDR3 extends over 13 amino acids. Germline CDR1 is SGHNT and CDR2 is YYREEE (reference sequence). CDR3 loop: CASSRDGSYGYTF. For the CDR3, the DNA is TGTGCCAGCAGCCGGGACGGGAGCTATGGCTACACCTTC.

The chain carries TRBV5-5 and TRBJ2-1; D gene uncertain. V was pared by 0 bases and J by 0 bases, with 13 bases between. CDR1 SGHKS and CDR2 YYEKEE come from the germline V gene (reference sequence). CDR3 length: 17 residues. The CDR3 protein is CASSLAPTLSSYNEQFF. Here the CDR3 DNA reads TGTGCCAGCAGCTTGGCCCCGACCCTGAGCTCCTACAATGAGCAGTTCTTC.

This chain connects TRBV12-3 or TRBV12-4 to TRBJ2-5; the D gene is possibly TRBD2 (6 bases). The CDR3 is 13 residues long. The ends were cut back, 6 bases at V and 5 bases at J, with 13 bases in the middle. The CDR3 sequence: CASSLTSEETQYF. Written as DNA, the CDR3 is TGTGCCAGCAGCCTGACTAGTGAGGAGACCCAGTACTTC.